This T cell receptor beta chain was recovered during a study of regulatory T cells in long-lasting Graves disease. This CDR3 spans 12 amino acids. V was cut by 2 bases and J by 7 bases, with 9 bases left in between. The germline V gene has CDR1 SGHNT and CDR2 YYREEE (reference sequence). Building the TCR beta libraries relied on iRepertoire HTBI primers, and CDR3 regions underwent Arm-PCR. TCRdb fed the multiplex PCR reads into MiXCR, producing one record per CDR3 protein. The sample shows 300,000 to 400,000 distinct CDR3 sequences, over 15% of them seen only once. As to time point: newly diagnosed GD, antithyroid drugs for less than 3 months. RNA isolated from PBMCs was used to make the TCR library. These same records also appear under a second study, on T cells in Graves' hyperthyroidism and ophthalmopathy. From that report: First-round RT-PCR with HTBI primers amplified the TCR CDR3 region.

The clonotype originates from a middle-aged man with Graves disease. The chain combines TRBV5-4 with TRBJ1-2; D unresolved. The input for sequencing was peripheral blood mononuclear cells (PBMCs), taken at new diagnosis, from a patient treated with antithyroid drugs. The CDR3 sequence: CASSFHQVGYTF. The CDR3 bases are TGTGCCAGCAGCTTTCACCAGGTTGGCTACACCTTC.